The 3 T cell receptor beta chains presented below share a single source sample, sequenced in a study of shared clonotypes between healthy human individuals. Sequencing was performed with immunoSEQ multiplex PCR; in TCRdb, only in-frame clones are kept and a portion is missing. This sample yields hundreds of thousands of clones, of which less than 98% are seen a single time; roughly 0.05% belongs to the top ten. Sequences were obtained from naive CD4+ T cells sorted from blood. The subset denotes: CD45RA+ positively selected. The receptors derive from a woman in her twenties or thirties in good health.

The J gene is TRBJ2-2, the V gene TRBV4-1, with 9 nucleotides matching TRBD2. V trimming: 7 bases; J trimming: 6 bases; junction bases outside the gene matches: 15. CDR3 length: 17 amino acids. Germline lookup yields CDR1 MGHRA and CDR2 YSYEKL. CDR3 DNA sequence: TGCGCCAGCACCCCCAGGGGAATAGCGGGAGCGGCCGGGGAGCTGTTTTTT. Amino acid sequence: CASTPRGIAGAAGELFF.

The J gene is TRBJ1-3, the V gene TRBV28; D gene ambiguous. Trimming left V 1 base short and J 0 bases short, with 7 bases between. CDR1 and CDR2 (germline): MDHEN, SYDVKM. The CDR3 is made up of 15 amino acids. The CDR3 loop reads CASSLFGHSGNTIYF. The CDR3 DNA reads as TGTGCCAGCAGTTTATTCGGGCACTCTGGAAACACCATATATTTT. Together with reference TRBV28 and TRBJ1-3, the CDR3 gives the full variable domain: DVKVTQSSRYLVKRTGEKVFLECVQDMDHENMFWYRQDPGLGLRLIYFSYDVKMKEKGDIPEGYSVSREKKERFSLILESASTNQTSMYLCASSLFGHSGNTIYFGEGSWLTVV.

The chain couples TRBV7-9 to TRBJ2-1, with D possibly matching TRBD2 (10 bases). Trimming took 5 bases from V and 16 from J, leaving 33 bases between them. The germline CDR1 and CDR2 sequences are SEHNR and FQNEAQ (reference sequence). The CDR3 is made up of 17 amino acids. The CDR3 region is CASSHVPGTGSGRAPFF. For the CDR3, the DNA is TGTGCCAGCAGCCACGTACCTGGGACAGGGAGCGGGAGGGCCCCATTCTTC.